The rows below give T cell receptor beta chains drawn from one sample of a study of blood T cell repertoires in COVID-19. Generated by immunoSEQ multiplex PCR, the TCRdb table keeps only in-frame clones and is missing some. The sample includes 85,000 to 120,000 clones, 71% of them seen just once. Sequencing was carried out using peripheral blood. All receptors come from a human donor with acute or convalescent COVID-19. The donor label of this sample is uncertain. CDR3s include the opening cysteine and the closing phenylalanine or tryptophan. The D gene is left open where the match is weak. The size entry is marked missing in some rows and otherwise reads once, few, many or a size class.

-	TRBV19	-	TRBJ1-4	CASSIDARVRTNEKLFF	TGTGCCAGTAGTATAGATGCCAGGGTCAGAACTAATGAAAAACTGTTTTTT
-	TRBV15	-	TRBJ2-7	CATSSPWGGREQYF	TGTGCCACCAGCTCCCCCTGGGGCGGTCGGGAGCAGTACTTC
few	TRBV6-5	-	TRBJ1-2	CASSHRDGYGYTF	TGTGCCAGCAGTCACAGAGACGGCTATGGCTACACCTTC
-	TRBV2	-	TRBJ2-5	CASQKGSLETQYF	TGTGCCAGCCAAAAAGGTAGCTTGGAGACCCAGTACTTC
-	TRBV10-3	TRBD1	TRBJ1-6	CAISYRDSGSPLHF	TGTGCCATCAGTTACCGGGACAGTGGCTCACCCCTCCACTTT
-	TRBV7-8	TRBD1	TRBJ1-5	CASSTHRGHSNQPQHF	TGTGCCAGCAGCACTCACAGGGGGCATAGCAATCAGCCCCAGCATTTT
-	TRBV7-2	TRBD1	TRBJ2-2	CASSVTGGLDTGELFF	TGTGCCAGCAGCGTAACAGGGGGGCTGGACACCGGGGAGCTGTTTTTT
-	TRBV6-5	TRBD2	TRBJ2-4	CASSLRGGNKNIQYF	TGTGCCAGCAGCTTACGCGGGGGTAACAAAAACATTCAGTACTTC
-	TRBV30	-	TRBJ1-6	CAWSVGGSYNSPLHF	TGTGCCTGGAGTGTGGGGGGCTCCTATAATTCACCCCTCCACTTT
-	TRBV7-6	-	TRBJ1-1	CASSQEAGNTEAFF	TGTGCCAGCAGCCAGGAAGCGGGAAACACTGAAGCTTTCTTT
-	TRBV30	-	TRBJ1-1	CAWSVSSNTEAFF	TGTGCCTGGAGTGTATCGTCGAACACTGAAGCTTTCTTT
-	TRBV10-3	-	TRBJ1-5	CAISESAGSNQPQHF	TGTGCCATCAGTGAGTCGGCGGGTAGCAATCAGCCCCAGCATTTT
-	TRBV6-5	-	TRBJ1-1	CASWGNTEAFF	TGTGCCAGCTGGGGCAACACTGAAGCTTTCTTT
-	TRBV24-1	TRBD1	TRBJ2-5	CATSGDRGAQYF	TGTGCCACCAGTGGGGACAGGGGGGCCCAGTACTTC
-	TRBV28	-	TRBJ2-4	CAVGQSAKNIQYF	TGTGCCGTGGGGCAGTCAGCCAAAAACATTCAGTACTTC
-	TRBV5-6	-	TRBJ1-2	CASSLRTQDYYGYTF	TGTGCCAGCAGCTTGCGGACACAAGATTACTATGGCTACACCTTC
-	TRBV7-9	TRBD1	TRBJ1-3	CASSGFSGGSGNTIYF	TGTGCCAGCAGCGGCTTTTCAGGGGGCTCTGGAAACACCATATATTTT
-	TRBV4-1	-	TRBJ2-3	CASSPRTVTSTDTQYF	TGCGCCAGCAGCCCTAGGACAGTTACTAGCACAGATACGCAGTATTTT
-	TRBV28	-	TRBJ1-4	CASSPRQSLNEKLFF	TGTGCCAGCAGTCCCCGACAGAGCCTGAATGAAAAACTGTTTTTT
-	TRBV28	TRBD1	TRBJ1-6	CASSRDRINPPLHF	TGTGCCAGCAGCCGGGACAGGATTAATCCACCCCTCCACTTT
-	TRBV19	-	TRBJ1-1	CASSIWGRGEAFF	TGTGCCAGTAGTATATGGGGCAGGGGTGAAGCTTTCTTT
few	TRBV6-6	-	TRBJ1-2	CASTNRVDGYTF	TGTGCCAGCACCAACAGGGTGGATGGCTACACCTTC
-	TRBV19	TRBD1	TRBJ1-2	CASSSYKTGGASGYTF	TGTGCCAGTAGTTCATATAAAACAGGGGGCGCTTCTGGCTACACCTTC
-	TRBV6-5	-	TRBJ1-2	CASSPEGDYGYTF	TGTGCCAGCAGTCCCGAAGGGGACTATGGCTACACCTTC
many	TRBV14	-	TRBJ1-2	CASSQEGIMGASYGYTF	TGTGCCAGCAGCCAAGAAGGGATAATGGGGGCCTCCTATGGCTACACCTTC
-	TRBV18	-	TRBJ1-1	CASSPRAGDNTEAFF	TGTGCCAGCTCACCACGAGCGGGTGATAACACTGAAGCTTTCTTT
-	TRBV19	-	TRBJ1-5	CASSVAGWNQPQHF	TGTGCCAGTAGTGTCGCGGGGTGGAATCAGCCCCAGCATTTT
-	TRBV15	-	TRBJ2-7	CATSRERSSYEQYF	TGTGCCACCAGCAGAGAAAGGAGCTCCTACGAGCAGTACTTC
-	TRBV27	-	TRBJ1-5	CAGSLGAFGGQPQHF	TGTGCCGGCAGTTTAGGTGCGTTTGGAGGTCAGCCCCAGCATTTT
once	TRBV7-9	TRBD2	TRBJ2-2	CASSYREGMANTGELFF	TGTGCCAGCAGCTACCGGGAGGGGATGGCGAACACCGGGGAGCTGTTTTTT
-	TRBV7-2	TRBD2	TRBJ2-3	CASTPSGGRTDTQYF	TGTGCCAGCACTCCTAGCGGGGGGCGCACAGATACGCAGTATTTT
-	TRBV7-9	TRBD1	TRBJ2-3	CASSFRQGRSTDTQYF	TGTGCCAGCAGCTTTCGACAGGGTAGAAGCACAGATACGCAGTATTTT
medium-sized	TRBV6-6	-	TRBJ1-2	CASSSISGGYGYTF	TGTGCCAGCAGTTCCATCAGCGGAGGCTATGGCTACACCTTC
few	TRBV19	TRBD2	TRBJ2-3	CASSSSRLAGARGDTQYF	TGTGCCAGTAGTTCCTCTCGGCTAGCGGGGGCCCGGGGAGATACGCAGTATTTT
few	TRBV27	-	TRBJ1-6	CASSLAARGNNSPLHF	TGTGCCAGCAGTTTAGCGGCCCGGGGGAATAATTCACCCCTCCACTTT
-	TRBV30	TRBD1	TRBJ1-2	CAWSRGSWYGYTF	TGTGCCTGGAGCAGGGGGTCCTGGTATGGCTACACCTTC
-	TRBV19	TRBD1	TRBJ1-5	CASNPQDRGGNQPQHF	TGTGCCAGTAACCCCCAGGACAGGGGAGGCAATCAGCCCCAGCATTTT
-	TRBV19	-	TRBJ1-4	CASSPVVGGGKLFF	TGTGCCAGTAGCCCGGTAGTTGGAGGAGGAAAACTGTTTTTT
-	TRBV28	TRBD1	TRBJ1-5	CASSSPGQGGEDQPQHF	TGTGCCAGCAGCTCCCCGGGACAGGGGGGCGAGGATCAGCCCCAGCATTTT
-	TRBV5-1	TRBD1	TRBJ1-2	CASSYDRADGYTF	TGCGCCAGCAGCTACGACAGGGCTGATGGCTACACCTTC
-	TRBV7-8	TRBD1	TRBJ1-1	CASSTGQGTEAFF	TGTGCCAGCAGCACAGGACAGGGGACTGAAGCTTTCTTT
once	TRBV6-5	-	TRBJ1-5	CASSRGGRQPQHF	TGTGCCAGCTCGCGGGGGGGAAGGCAGCCCCAGCATTTT
once	TRBV5-5	-	TRBJ1-1	CASSLAEAEQALGAFF	TGTGCCAGCAGCTTGGCCGAGGCAGAGCAAGCGTTGGGAGCTTTCTTT
-	TRBV6-1	TRBD1	TRBJ1-4	CASSEKDRSNEKLFF	TGTGCCAGCAGTGAAAAGGACAGGTCGAATGAAAAACTGTTTTTT
-	TRBV9	TRBD2	TRBJ2-3	CASSVSLAGGTDTQYF	TGTGCCAGCAGCGTTTCTCTAGCGGGGGGAACAGATACGCAGTATTTT
many	TRBV7-9	-	TRBJ2-1	CASSVSGLRTYNEQFF	TGTGCCAGCAGCGTTTCGGGACTCAGGACCTACAATGAGCAGTTCTTC
-	TRBV11-2	-	TRBJ1-5	CASSLGGLQPQHF	TGTGCCAGCAGCTTAGGGGGCCTGCAGCCCCAGCATTTT
-	TRBV2	TRBD1	TRBJ1-4	CASSAQQGAREKLFF	TGTGCCAGCAGTGCTCAACAGGGGGCAAGAGAAAAACTGTTTTTT
-	TRBV7-2	TRBD1	TRBJ1-5	CASSPGTGNQPQHF	TGTGCCAGCAGCCCCGGGACAGGAAATCAGCCCCAGCATTTT
-	TRBV19	-	TRBJ1-1	CARAAGDTEAFF	TGTGCCCGCGCCGCGGGGGACACTGAAGCTTTCTTT
-	TRBV18	TRBD2	TRBJ2-2	CASSLRTSGTGELFF	TGTGCCAGCTCTCTCAGGACTAGCGGCACCGGGGAGCTGTTTTTT
-	TRBV9	TRBD1	TRBJ1-1	CASSRDRVNTEAFF	TGTGCCAGCAGCCGGGACAGGGTGAACACTGAAGCTTTCTTT
-	TRBV24-1	-	TRBJ2-5	CATSDAGALETQYF	TGTGCCACCAGTGACGCGGGGGCATTGGAGACCCAGTACTTC
-	TRBV5-1	-	TRBJ1-4	CASSEGGLTNEKLFF	TGCGCCAGTAGCGAGGGGGGGCTCACTAATGAAAAACTGTTTTTT
few	TRBV28	-	TRBJ1-2	CASSPQGWNYGYTF	TGTGCCAGCAGCCCACAGGGTTGGAACTATGGCTACACCTTC